This T cell receptor beta chain was captured by sequencing in a study of T cells in Graves' hyperthyroidism and ophthalmopathy. At the level of the study: The authors collected peripheral blood at initial diagnosis, before any treatment.

Of note for this clonotype: Its specificity is not known.

Whole-study results and caveats: Ophthalmopathy could be told apart from stable hyperthyroidism with a 13 V-J model.

Researchers amplified the TCR beta CDR3 regions from RNA transcripts. Carried out on the TCR CDR3, a first-round RT-PCR used the HTBI primer set. TCRdb re-analysed the multiplex PCR reads in MiXCR, keeping a single row per CDR3 protein. This sample yields fewer than 250,000 distinct CDR3 sequences, of which around 26% are seen a single time; around 40% belongs to the top ten. The receptor's source is a woman aged 40 to 49 with Graves' ophthalmopathy. Sequencing was carried out using blood.

CDR3 nucleotides: TGTGCCAGCAGTGAACGAAGGCGGACGGGCCGGAGGGCCCAGTACTTC. This translates into CASSERRRTGRRAQYF. This chain connects TRBV6-1 to TRBJ2-5; D is perhaps TRBD2 (6 bases). CDR3 size: 16 residues. V lost 2 bases, J lost 9 bases, and 22 bases lay in between. CDR1 and CDR2 (germline): MNHNS, SASEGT.